This T cell receptor (beta chain) is drawn from a study of blood T cell repertoires in COVID-19. Whole-study context: The study drew acute and convalescent COVID-19 samples from the United States, Italy and Spain. T cells, B-cell-depleted T cells, or PBMCs supplied cDNA or gDNA.

V lost 3 bases, J lost 4 bases, and 6 bases stayed unmatched. The CDR3 covers 15 residues. Germline V gives CDR1 MGHRA, CDR2 YSYEKL. Using immunoSEQ multiplex PCR, the repertoire was profiled, and TCRdb retains in-frame clones only, with some absent. The data hold roughly 250,000 clones, with around 89% observed a single time. What was sequenced was peripheral blood. This TCR was sampled from a woman aged 35 to 49 with acute or convalescent COVID-19. The V gene is TRBV4-1, the J gene TRBJ1-2; 9 nucleotides agree with TRBD1. For the CDR3, the DNA is TGCGCCAGCAGCCAGCTGGACAGGGGAGGCTATGGCTACACCTTC. This gives the protein CASSQLDRGGYGYTF.